What follows are 26 T cell receptor beta chains derived from one specimen sequenced in a study of T cells in Graves' hyperthyroidism and ophthalmopathy. TCR beta CDR3 sequences were amplified from RNA transcripts. Carried out on the TCR CDR3, a first-round RT-PCR used the HTBI primer set. TCRdb used MiXCR to reprocess the multiplex PCR reads, holding one entry per CDR3 protein. The sample holds 600,000 to 700,000 distinct CDR3 sequences, about 45% seen once. The specimen sequenced was peripheral blood or thyroid tissue (not recorded which). All receptors derive from an adult man with Graves' disease, either hyperthyroidism or ophthalmopathy (not recorded which).

With respect to this clonotype: At one of its ends the junction is not consistent with the germline gene, which may arise from a read error. In nucleotides, the CDR3 is TGCAGTGCTAGAGATCAGAGCACTGGAGCTTTCTTT. Its protein product is CSARDQSTGAFF. This rearrangement joins TRBV20-1 to TRBJ1-1; D call uncertain. Germline V CDR1 and CDR2: DFQATT, SNEGSKA (reference sequence). The CDR3 consists of 12 residues.

The V gene is TRBV7-2, the J gene TRBJ2-2; perhaps TRBD1 as D (6 bases). The CDR3 runs 17 residues. V lost 5 bases to trimming and J lost 1 base, with 17 bases between them. Germline values: CDR1 SGHTA, CDR2 FQGNSA. In DNA form, the CDR3 reads TGTGCCAGCAGCCAAGACCCGGGACACCGGAACACCGGGGAGCTGTTTTTT. Protein product: CASSQDPGHRNTGELFF.

This clonotype showed up just once. The chain has TRBV7-3 and TRBJ2-5, with 7 bases identical to TRBD2. The germline CDR1 and CDR2 sequences are SGHTA and FQGTGA. The V gene end was trimmed by 6 bases and the J gene end by 4 bases; junction bases not matched to a gene: 11. The length of the CDR3 is 15 residues. CDR3 nucleotides: TGTGCCAGCAGTTTATTAGGCGGGAGCGGAGAGACCCAGTACTTC. It translates to CASSLLGGSGETQYF.

This rearrangement joins TRBV11-3 to TRBJ2-5; 9 nucleotides agree with TRBD1. The ends lost 4 bases at V and 5 bases at J; junction bases unmatched: 11. Germline CDR1 SGHNT, CDR2 YENEEA. The CDR3 is 16 residues long. The chain's CDR3 is CASSYRGRVGFETQYF. The CDR3 nucleotides read TGTGCCAGCAGCTACAGGGGGCGGGTTGGATTTGAGACCCAGTACTTC.

This clonotype was found once. The chain carries TRBV7-2 and TRBJ2-7, with D perhaps TRBD1 (6 bases). CDR1 is SGHTA, CDR2 FQGNSA, per germline. There are 14 residues in the CDR3. Between the trimmed V and J ends, which lost 5 bases and 3 bases, there was a span of 14 bases. The CDR3: CASSPRTVGYEQYF. For the CDR3, the DNA is TGTGCCAGCAGCCCGCGGACAGTTGGCTACGAGCAGTACTTC.

The chain combines TRBV20-1 with TRBJ1-2, with TRBD1 matching over 9 bases. This CDR3 has 14 residues. The J segment lost 9 bases and the V segment lost 0 bases, leaving 8 bases of the junction unmatched. Germline V gene lookup returns CDR1 DFQATT and CDR2 SNEGSKA (reference sequence). DNA for the CDR3: TGCAGTGCTAGAGAGGGACAGGGAAAAGTTAGCTACACCTTC. It codes for CSAREGQGKVSYTF.

This clonotype was counted many times. This chain uses TRBV9 with TRBJ2-2; D gene uncertain. The germline V gene encodes CDR1 SGDLS and CDR2 YYNGEE. This CDR3 comprises 12 residues. Trimming shortened V by 0 bases and J by 11 bases, and 8 bases separated the two germline ends. The CDR3 region is CASSVGLDELFF. CDR3 nucleotides: TGTGCCAGCAGCGTAGGCTTGGATGAGCTGTTTTTT.

The chain links TRBV2 to TRBJ1-5; 7 bases align to TRBD1. The CDR3 consists of 15 residues. V shed 7 bases and J 7 bases; nucleotides not matched to a gene: 13. Germline V gene sequence: CDR1 SNHLY, CDR2 FYNNEI. CDR3 amino acids: CASTVERQGSQPQHF. The CDR3 bases are TGTGCCAGCACGGTGGAAAGACAGGGCAGCCAGCCCCAGCATTTT.

The gene calls are TRBV2 and TRBJ1-2; the match to TRBD1 covers 7 bases. J gave up 4 bases and V 4 bases, and 12 bases lay outside the gene matches. Germline lookup yields CDR1 SNHLY and CDR2 FYNNEI. CDR3 length equals 16 residues. CDR3 sequence reads: CASSGPSTGESYGYTF. CDR3 nucleotides: TGTGCCAGCAGTGGGCCTAGTACAGGGGAGTCCTATGGCTACACCTTC.

This clonotype has ten or more counts. The chain uses TRBV24-1 and TRBJ1-5; 8 bases line up with TRBD1. With 3 bases clipped from V and 1 base from J, the junction kept 1 base outside the gene matches. This CDR3 is 15 amino acids long. CDR1 is KGHDR and CDR2 is SFDVKD in the germline V gene. CDR3 in DNA: TGTGCCACCAGTGATGGACAGGGAAGCAATCAGCCCCAGCATTTT. As protein: CATSDGQGSNQPQHF.

The V call is TRBV19, the J call TRBJ1-1; 7 bases are shared with TRBD1. Germline lookup yields CDR1 LNHDA and CDR2 SQIVND (reference sequence). The CDR3 is 14 residues long. With 3 bases clipped from V and 1 base from J, the junction kept 2 bases outside the gene matches. Here the CDR3 DNA reads TGTGCCAGTAGTATTAGGGACAGGAACACTGAAGCTTTCTTT. This encodes CASSIRDRNTEAFF.

As to this clonotype: One base away lies a much larger clone, so this may be a sequencing read error. The chain uses TRBV10-3 and TRBJ1-6; possible D gene TRBD1, 5 bases. From germline, CDR1 is ENHRY and CDR2 SYGVKD. Trimming shortened V by 5 bases and J by 7 bases, and 12 bases separated the two germline ends. CDR3 length: 14 residues. CDR3 sequence (DNA): TGTGCCATCAGTACCGGGACGGCCAATTCACCCCTCCACTTT. This sequence encodes CAISTGTANSPLHF.

V usage is TRBV5-6 and J usage is TRBJ2-5, with TRBD2 matching over 8 bases. This CDR3 region has 17 residues. CDR1 and CDR2 from the germline V gene are SGHDT and YYEEEE. Trimming at V came to 4 bases and at J to 2 bases, leaving 13 bases not matched to a gene. CDR3 bases: TGTGCCAGCAGCCGAGGTGCCGGGGCTAGCGGGCAAGAGACCCAGTACTTC. Encoded protein: CASSRGAGASGQETQYF.

The sample holds a few counts of this clonotype. The genes are TRBV25-1 and TRBJ2-5; 11 nucleotides line up with TRBD2. In germline, CDR1 is MGHDK, CDR2 SYGVNS. This CDR3 has 16 residues. V was pared by 1 base and J by 2 bases, with 3 bases of the junction left unmatched. Written as DNA, the CDR3 is TGTGCCAGCAGTGAATGGACTAGCGGGTTTCAAGAGACCCAGTACTTC. Its translation is CASSEWTSGFQETQYF.

The genes are TRBV20-1 and TRBJ2-7; TRBD2 matches at 14 bases. The V and J ends lost 2 bases and 3 bases, in that order; junction bases with no gene match: 3. Germline CDR1 and CDR2: DFQATT and SNEGSKA (reference sequence). The length of the CDR3 is 15 residues. The DNA for the CDR3 is TGCAGTGCTAGACCCGGGACTAGCGGGAGCTACGAGCAGTACTTC. Amino acids: CSARPGTSGSYEQYF.

In this sample, this clonotype turned up many times. The chain employs TRBV2 and TRBJ1-4; D gene uncertain. The CDR3 is made up of 13 amino acids. Germline V lookup: CDR1 SNHLY, CDR2 FYNNEI. V was pared by 2 bases and J by 7 bases, with 8 bases between. The CDR3 coding sequence is TGTGCCAGCAGTGAAAATAGAGGTGAAAAACTGTTTTTT. This encodes CASSENRGEKLFF.

Concerning this clonotype: Germline and junction disagree at one end, which may indicate a read error. The chain carries TRBV6-1 and TRBJ1-3, with a possible D match to TRBD1 (5 bases). Germline values: CDR1 MNHNS, CDR2 SASEGT. This CDR3 has 17 residues. CDR3 in DNA: TGTGCCAGCAGAGAAGTTCAGGGATTTAGCTCTGGAAACACCATATATTTT. Translated: CASREVQGFSSGNTIYF.

The chain is built from TRBV7-9 and TRBJ1-5, with D maybe TRBD1 (6 bases). Deletions cut 1 base from V and 7 bases from J, with 14 bases between. The CDR3 is made up of 15 amino acids. From germline, CDR1 is SEHNR and CDR2 FQNEAQ (reference sequence). For the CDR3, the DNA is TGTGCCAGCAGCTTAGTAAACAGGGTAGAACAGCCCCAGCATTTT. Residues: CASSLVNRVEQPQHF.

This clonotype has a count of ten or more. J is TRBJ1-4 and V is TRBV11-2; D remains ambiguous. Trimming removed 5 bases from V and 7 bases from J, with 14 bases in between. There are 14 residues in the CDR3. CDR1 is SGHAT and CDR2 is FQNNGV in the germline V gene. CDR3 DNA sequence: TGTGCCAGCAGCCCCCGTGCCCTCGGTGAAAAACTGTTTTTT. Its protein is CASSPRALGEKLFF. The entire variable domain, with the rest obtained from reference TRBV11-2 and TRBJ1-4, is as follows: EAGVAQSPRYKIIEKRQSVAFWCNPISGHATLYWYQQILGQGPKLLIQFQNNGVVDDSQLPKDRFSAERLKGVDSTLKIQPAKLEDSAVYLCASSPRALGEKLFFGSGTQLSVL.

This sequence joins TRBV20-1 and TRBJ2-5; D might be TRBD1 (6 bases). Germline CDR1 is DFQATT and CDR2 is SNEGSKA (reference sequence). Trimming shortened V by 8 bases and J by 8 bases, and 27 bases separated the two germline ends. This CDR3 is 15 amino acids long. CDR3 DNA sequence: TGCAGTCCAGAATGGGTGCAGGGGCTACACGGAACCCAGTACTTC. This encodes CSPEWVQGLHGTQYF.

V usage is TRBV7-2 and J usage is TRBJ2-5, with TRBD2 matching 7 bases. Germline-derived CDR1 and CDR2 are SGHTA and FQGNSA. The CDR3 runs to 14 residues. J gave up 4 bases and V 5 bases, and 7 bases lay outside the gene matches. The CDR3 spells CASSQVREGETQYF. In DNA, the CDR3 is TGTGCCAGCAGCCAAGTGAGGGAGGGAGAGACCCAGTACTTC.

This clonotype was seen a few times. The V call is TRBV7-8, the J call TRBJ2-7; the D gene is possibly TRBD2 (5 bases). CDR3 length: 17 amino acids. V was clipped by 5 bases and J by 2 bases, with 22 bases between them. Germline V gene data show CDR1 as SGHVS and CDR2 as FQNEAQ. The CDR3 DNA is TGTGCCAGCAGCCAAGTACTCAGACTAACGATGACCTACGAGCAGTACTTC. Translation gives CASSQVLRLTMTYEQYF.

The table lists this clonotype with a count of one. This chain links TRBV10-3 with TRBJ1-5, with 9 bases lining up with TRBD1. Per germline, CDR1 ENHRY and CDR2 SYGVKD. The length of the CDR3 is 15 residues. V lost 4 bases and J lost 4; bases outside the gene matches: 5. The DNA of the CDR3 is TGTGCCATCAGTGGAGGGACAGGGCTAAATCAGCCCCAGCATTTT. This gives the protein CAISGGTGLNQPQHF.

This clonotype was recorded only once. The chain couples TRBV5-1 to TRBJ2-2; D remains ambiguous. V was shortened by 0 bases and J by 7 bases, with 4 bases between the two germline ends. The CDR3 consists of 12 residues. Per germline, CDR1 SGHRS and CDR2 YFSETQ. CDR3 nucleotides: TGCGCCAGCAGCTTGGAGGTCGGGGAGCTGTTTTTT. Its translation is CASSLEVGELFF.

The chain is built from TRBV12-3 or TRBV12-4 and TRBJ1-2; D possibly corresponds to TRBD1 (6 bases). This CDR3 spans 13 amino acids. Trimming cost V 6 bases and J 7 bases, with 15 bases left between them. In DNA, the CDR3 is TGTGCCAGCAGGGATCGCGAACAGGGTGGCTACACCTTC. It codes for CASRDREQGGYTF.

This sequence joins TRBV7-9 and TRBJ2-5, with D possibly being TRBD1 (6 bases). V gave up 5 bases and J gave up 2 bases, with 18 bases separating them. The CDR3 has 16 amino acids. The germline V gene has CDR1 SEHNR and CDR2 FQNEAQ (reference sequence). The CDR3 DNA sequence: TGTGCCAGCAGCCTTTTATCAGGGGTGAGACAAGAGACCCAGTACTTC. Its protein product is CASSLLSGVRQETQYF.